This T cell receptor beta chain was observed in a study of T cells in Graves' hyperthyroidism and ophthalmopathy. On this clonotype: As yet, its antigen is unknown.

TCR beta CDR3 regions were amplified from RNA. The HTBI primer set drove a first-round RT-PCR of the TCR CDR3. TCRdb called the multiplex PCR reads again in MiXCR, with one record for every CDR3 protein. The sample has around 600,000 distinct CDR3 sequences; approximately 15% are singletons. Whole-study findings and limits: Before onset, by a median of around 6.4 months, the model predicted ophthalmopathy.

PBMCs stemmed from about 9.5 ml fresh peripheral blood. This CDR3 has 14 amino acids. CDR1 is KGHDR, CDR2 SFDVKD, per germline. Trimming shortened V by 4 bases and J by 1 base, and 7 bases separated the two germline ends. The receptor was derived from a woman aged 45-65 years with Graves' ophthalmopathy. The sequenced sample was blood. The chain is built from TRBV24-1 and TRBJ1-5, with D tentatively TRBD1 (6 bases). The CDR3 here is CATSETGSNQPQHF. In DNA, the CDR3 is TGTGCCACCAGTGAAACAGGGAGCAATCAGCCCCAGCATTTT.